This TCR beta chain comes out of a study of blood T cell repertoires in COVID-19. Looking at the study overall: Some COVID-19 samples were acute and others convalescent; all came from the United States, Italy and Spain. PBMCs, B-cell-depleted T cells, or T cells were the source of the cDNA or gDNA that made up the material.

CDR1 and CDR2 (germline): SEHNR, FQNEAQ (reference sequence). V lost 1 base and J 5 bases, leaving 6 bases between the germline ends. The CDR3 sequence is 13 residues long. In the source study's methods: Reference gene primers were amplified, and this amplification served to estimate nucleated cell counts. Here immunoSEQ multiplex PCR was the method, and the copy in TCRdb shows in-frame clones only, minus some. V and J calls plus clone size are reproduced from that table; the DNA served to infer D and trimming. Among approximately 170,000 clones listed, roughly nine tenths were seen once. The rearrangement joins TRBV7-9 to TRBJ1-5, with TRBD1 as a possible D gene (6 bases). Sequences were obtained from peripheral blood. This receptor was taken from a woman aged 70-85 years with acute or convalescent COVID-19. CDR3 sequence: CASSLEGDQPQHF. CDR3 DNA sequence: TGTGCCAGCAGCTTAGAGGGGGATCAGCCCCAGCATTTT.